This TCR beta chain was sequenced for a study of identical twins. Each CDR3 protein is one row after TCRdb ran MiXCR on the 5' RACE reads. The table includes approximately 240,000 distinct CDR3 sequences, roughly an eighth detected once. This clonotype has just a few counts. The CDR3 is 16 amino acids. V usage is TRBV21-1 and J usage is TRBJ2-5; TRBD1 reflects the table's D call only, with no check against the DNA. TRBV21-1 is noted as a pseudogene. This clonotype was obtained from a woman under 30 in good health. Sequenced sample: memory (CD45RO+) T cells sorted from blood. CDR3 in amino acids: CASSMTGGGGLETQYF. The CDR3 bases are TGTGCCAGCAGCATGACAGGGGGCGGTGGGTTGGAGACCCAGTACTTC.